This record concerns one TCR beta chain sequence. The germline gives CDR1 MNHEY, CDR2 SVGEGT. V was clipped by 6 bases and J by 1 base; unmatched bases: 10. The CDR3 consists of 16 residues. The sample comes from a study of early T cells in non-severe SARS-CoV-2 infection. TCRdb ran MiXCR on the 5' RACE reads and lists one entry per CDR3 protein. Among tens of thousands of distinct CDR3 sequences listed, over 12% were seen once. The J gene is TRBJ1-1, the V gene TRBV6-2 or TRBV6-3; 8 nucleotides agree with TRBD1. The clonotype was recovered from an adult who was a healthcare worker with PCR-confirmed SARS-CoV-2 infection or an uninfected control (not recorded which). The specimen sequenced was whole blood. CDR3 protein: CASRRTGPHQNTEAFF. The CDR3 nucleotides read TGTGCCAGCAGACGGACAGGGCCCCACCAGAACACTGAAGCTTTCTTT.